Presented here are 7 T cell receptor beta chains from one specimen sequenced in a study of tumor and adjacent non-tumor tissue in lung cancer. The library came from three nested PCR rounds adapted from ARM-PCR protocols. MiXCR was run by TCRdb on the multiplex PCR reads, yielding one entry per CDR3 protein. The data hold approximately 82,000 distinct CDR3 sequences, with approximately 82% observed a single time. RNA was extracted from bulk tissue without any cell sorting. Distant lung tissue was collected more than 3 cm away from the tumor edge. Input material: distant non-tumor lung tissue. All receptors come from a man in his 70s with non-small cell lung cancer.

Details on this clonotype: At one end the junction does not follow the germline gene, possibly because of a read error. This chain connects TRBV28 to TRBJ2-1; unclear D gene. CDR1 and CDR2 from the germline V gene are MDHEN and SYDVKM. CDR3 length: 15 amino acids. The CDR3 sequence is CVSSLPLSSYNEQFF. The DNA for the CDR3 is TGTGTCAGCAGTTTACCTCTGAGCTCCTACAATGAGCAGTTCTTC.

As regards this clonotype: The final CDR3 position lacks the conserved phenylalanine or tryptophan, pointing to a likely read error. The DNA is omitted, as the CDR3 cannot be located on it reliably, and the CDR3 follows TCRdb's listing. The chain uses TRBV6-1 and TRBJ2-7; the table's D call, TRBD1, was not checked against the DNA. The CDR3 contains 13 residues when both ends are counted. The germline gives CDR1 MNHNS, CDR2 SASEGT. CDR3 amino acids: CASIGTGLYEQYY.

With respect to this clonotype: The junction departs from germline at one end; a sequencing error may be responsible. This chain joins TRBV4-3 and TRBJ2-6; TRBD1 matches at 7 bases. This CDR3 is built from 16 residues. Germline assignment: CDR1 LGHNA and CDR2 YSLEER. Here the CDR3 reads CASSPSQGSGANLLTF. CDR3 coding DNA: TGCGCCAGCAGTCCCTCACAGGGGTCTGGGGCCAACCTCCTGACTTTC.

This chain joins TRBV6-5 and TRBJ2-3, with D maybe TRBD1 (5 bases). Trimming removed 0 bases at V and 2 bases at J, with 9 bases between. CDR1 MNHEY and CDR2 SVGAGI come from the germline V gene. This CDR3 spans 15 amino acids. CDR3 DNA sequence: TGTGCCAGCAGTTACTCCGAGACAGACACAGATACGCAGTATTTT. Translating gives CASSYSETDTDTQYF.

The rearrangement uses TRBV2 and TRBJ2-2; D uncertain. Germline lookup yields CDR1 SNHLY and CDR2 FYNNEI. Trimming left V 6 bases short and J 2 bases short, with 13 bases between. This CDR3 has 15 amino acids. CDR3 in DNA: TGTGCCAGCAGGGAACCGGTACTAAACACCGGGGAGCTGTTTTTT. Protein sequence: CASREPVLNTGELFF.

About this clonotype: This may stem from a read error, because a much larger clone lies one nucleotide away. This sequence joins TRBV14 and TRBJ1-2; D remains ambiguous. Per germline, CDR1 SGHDN and CDR2 FVKESK. Trimming removed 7 bases from V and 2 bases from J, with 14 bases in between. The CDR3 sequence is 14 residues long. CDR3 sequence reads: CASNQRIFNYGYTF. CDR3 coding DNA: TGTGCCAGCAACCAGAGGATATTCAACTATGGCTACACCTTC. The variable domain in full, completed from reference TRBV14 and TRBJ1-2, reads EAGVTQFPSHSVIEKGQTVTLRCDPISGHDNLYWYRRVMGKEIKFLLHFVKESKQDESGMPNNRFLAERTGGTYSTLKVQPAELEDSGVYFCASNQRIFNYGYTFGSGTRLTVV.

As for this clonotype: The junction does not match germline at one end; this may be a read error. The chain combines TRBV29-1 with TRBJ2-1, with D perhaps assigned TRBD1 or TRBD2 (5 bases each). This CDR3 spans 14 amino acids. Per germline, CDR1 SQVTM and CDR2 ANQGSEA. The CDR3 DNA is TGCAGAGTTGTCTTTGGGACCGTAGACGGTGAGCAGTTCTTC. It specifies CRVVFGTVDGEQFF.